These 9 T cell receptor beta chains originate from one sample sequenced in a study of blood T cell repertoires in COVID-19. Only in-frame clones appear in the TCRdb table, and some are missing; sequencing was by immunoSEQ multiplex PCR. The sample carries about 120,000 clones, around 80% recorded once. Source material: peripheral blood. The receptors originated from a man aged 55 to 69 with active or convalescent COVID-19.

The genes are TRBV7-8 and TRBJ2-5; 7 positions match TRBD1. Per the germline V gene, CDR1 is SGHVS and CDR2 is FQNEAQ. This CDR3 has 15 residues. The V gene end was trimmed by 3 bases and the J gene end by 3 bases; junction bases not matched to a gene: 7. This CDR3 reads CASSFIGQGEETQYF. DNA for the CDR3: TGTGCCAGCAGCTTCATCGGGCAGGGGGAAGAGACCCAGTACTTC.

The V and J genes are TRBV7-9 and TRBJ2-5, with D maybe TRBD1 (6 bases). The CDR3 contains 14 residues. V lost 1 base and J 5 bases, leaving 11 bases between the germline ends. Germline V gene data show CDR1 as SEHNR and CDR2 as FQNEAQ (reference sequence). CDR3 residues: CASSLDRASETQYF. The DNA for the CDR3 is TGTGCCAGCAGCTTAGACAGGGCATCGGAGACCCAGTACTTC.

The CDR3 nucleotides are TGTGCCAGCAGCTTGACTAGTATCCATGAGCAGTTCTTC. This codes for CASSLTSIHEQFF. The chain recombines TRBV7-2 with TRBJ2-1, with D possibly being TRBD2 (6 bases). The CDR3 spans 13 residues. V gave up 3 bases and J gave up 8 bases, with 11 bases separating them. Germline V gene lookup returns CDR1 SGHTA and CDR2 FQGNSA.

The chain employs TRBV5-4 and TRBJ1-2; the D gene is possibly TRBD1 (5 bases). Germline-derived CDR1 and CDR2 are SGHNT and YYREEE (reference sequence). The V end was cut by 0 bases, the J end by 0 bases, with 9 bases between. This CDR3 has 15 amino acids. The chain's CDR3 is CASSLDRPTNYGYTF. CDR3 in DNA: TGTGCCAGCAGCTTGGACAGGCCCACTAACTATGGCTACACCTTC.

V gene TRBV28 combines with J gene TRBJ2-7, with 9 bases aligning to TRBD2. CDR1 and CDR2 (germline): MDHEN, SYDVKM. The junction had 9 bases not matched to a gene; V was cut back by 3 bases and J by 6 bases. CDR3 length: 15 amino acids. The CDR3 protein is CASSFSSGKVIEQYF. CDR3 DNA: TGTGCCAGCAGTTTTTCTAGCGGGAAAGTCATCGAGCAGTACTTC.

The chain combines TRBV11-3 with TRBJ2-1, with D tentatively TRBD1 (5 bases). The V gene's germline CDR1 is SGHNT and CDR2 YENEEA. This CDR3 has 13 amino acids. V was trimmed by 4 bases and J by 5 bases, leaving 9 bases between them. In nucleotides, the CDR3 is TGTGCCAGCAGCTCAACAGGAAACAATGAGCAGTTCTTC. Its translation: CASSSTGNNEQFF.

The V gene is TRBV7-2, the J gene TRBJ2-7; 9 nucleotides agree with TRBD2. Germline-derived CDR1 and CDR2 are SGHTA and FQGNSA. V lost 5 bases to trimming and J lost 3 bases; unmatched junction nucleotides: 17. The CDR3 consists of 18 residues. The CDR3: CASSLSLVWREGRYEQYF. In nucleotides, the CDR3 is TGTGCCAGCAGCCTTAGTCTAGTTTGGCGGGAGGGCCGCTACGAGCAGTACTTC. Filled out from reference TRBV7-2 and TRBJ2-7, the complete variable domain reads GAGVSQSPSNKVTEKGKDVELRCDPISGHTALYWYRQSLGQGLEFLIYFQGNSAPDKSGLPSDRFSAERTGGSVSTLTIQRTQQEDSAVYLCASSLSLVWREGRYEQYFGPGTRLTVT.

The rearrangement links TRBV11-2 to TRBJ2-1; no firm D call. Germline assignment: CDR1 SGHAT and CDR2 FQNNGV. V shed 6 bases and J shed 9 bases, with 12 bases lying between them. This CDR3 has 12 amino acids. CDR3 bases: TGTGCCAGCAGTTCTAATGTGGTTGAGCAGTTCTTC. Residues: CASSSNVVEQFF.

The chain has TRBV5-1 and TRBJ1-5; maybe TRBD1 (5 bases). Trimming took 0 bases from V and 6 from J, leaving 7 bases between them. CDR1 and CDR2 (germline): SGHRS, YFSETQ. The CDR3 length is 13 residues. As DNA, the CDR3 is TGCGCCAGCAGCTTGGAAAGGGGTCAGCCCCAGCATTTT. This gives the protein CASSLERGQPQHF.